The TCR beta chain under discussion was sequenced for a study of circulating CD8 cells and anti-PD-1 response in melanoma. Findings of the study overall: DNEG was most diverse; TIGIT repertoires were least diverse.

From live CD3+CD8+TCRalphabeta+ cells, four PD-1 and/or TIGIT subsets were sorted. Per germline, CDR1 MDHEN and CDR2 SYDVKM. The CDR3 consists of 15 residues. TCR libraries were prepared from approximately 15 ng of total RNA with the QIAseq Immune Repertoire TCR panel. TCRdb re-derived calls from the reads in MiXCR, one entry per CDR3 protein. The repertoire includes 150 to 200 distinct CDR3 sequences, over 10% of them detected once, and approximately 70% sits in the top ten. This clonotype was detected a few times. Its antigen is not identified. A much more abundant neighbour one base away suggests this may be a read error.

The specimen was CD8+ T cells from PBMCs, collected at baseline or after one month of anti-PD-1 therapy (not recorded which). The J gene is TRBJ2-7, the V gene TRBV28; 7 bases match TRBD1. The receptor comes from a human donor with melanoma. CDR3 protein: CASNRGQAISYELYF. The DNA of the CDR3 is TGTGCCAGCAACAGAGGACAGGCTATTAGCTACGAGCTGTACTTC.